This T cell receptor (beta chain) emerged from a study of T cell responses to AZD1222 COVID-19 vaccine. Pooled in the analysis were second doses at about 4 or about 12 weeks. CDR3 size: 15 residues. V gave up 0 bases and J gave up 4 bases, with 12 bases separating them. Germline V gene data show CDR1 as LNHNV and CDR2 as YYDKDF (reference sequence). To note about this clone: Antigen: not known.

Study conclusions and caveats: Regions 160-218 and 743-854 held dominance among vaccine-associated CD4 TCRs, which spanned spike. The donor group comprised mostly white British people and more females; the analysis possibly underestimated clonal diversity. Repertoire samples came only from after the peak T cell response.

The method was immunoSEQ multiplex PCR; TCRdb's version includes in-frame clones alone and lacks a portion of them. The table records 90,000 to 150,000 clones, around 84% of them present only once. The sample consisted of peripheral blood, taken 28 days after the second AZD1222 dose. This TCR derives from an adult who received the AZD1222 COVID-19 vaccine. The chain carries TRBV15 and TRBJ2-5; D gene ambiguous. The CDR3 coding sequence is TGTGCCACCAGCAGAGATATCCTGGCCGCAGAGACCCAGTACTTC. It encodes CATSRDILAAETQYF.